What follows are 21 T cell receptor beta chains derived from one specimen sequenced in a study of monozygotic twins with inflammatory bowel disease. TCRdb re-called the 5' RACE reads and catalogs CDR3 proteins one per entry, DNA excluded. This repertoire includes over 200,000 distinct CDR3 sequences. Sequencing was carried out using blood. These TCRs come from a human donor with ulcerative colitis or Crohn's disease, or a healthy co-twin of an affected twin (not recorded which).

The rearrangement joins TRBV3-1 to TRBJ2-3; TCRdb selects TRBD2, and the lack of DNA leaves this call unchecked. This CDR3 contains 15 residues. CDR1 is LGHDT and CDR2 is YNNKEL in the germline V gene (reference sequence). CDR3 in amino acids: CASSPSGGSGDTQYF.

The chain has TRBV6-1 and TRBJ1-2; without DNA, the TCRdb call of TRBD1 cannot be checked. Germline assignment: CDR1 MNHNS and CDR2 SASEGT. This CDR3 has 19 amino acids. CDR3 residues: CASSNTGPTKALNHYGYTF.

This chain links TRBV5-1 with TRBJ2-5. Germline assignment: CDR1 SGHRS and CDR2 YFSETQ. The CDR3 contains 13 residues. This CDR3 is CASSEPGQETQYF.

This chain joins TRBV20-1 and TRBJ2-6. CDR3 size: 15 residues. CDR1 DFQATT and CDR2 SNEGSKA come from the germline V gene (reference sequence). CDR3 amino acids: CSAIGPDSGANVLTF.

The V call is TRBV5-1, the J call TRBJ2-1; without DNA, the TCRdb call of TRBD2 cannot be checked. Germline-derived CDR1 and CDR2 are SGHRS and YFSETQ. This CDR3 is built from 15 residues. The CDR3 is CASSLKRGSYNEQFF.

The chain recombines TRBV10-3 with TRBJ1-1; the D call from TCRdb, TRBD1, cannot be confirmed without DNA. The CDR3 has 16 residues. Germline V gene data show CDR1 as ENHRY and CDR2 as SYGVKD. The CDR3 reads CAIRTPGQGEKTEAFF.

The V gene is TRBV19, the J gene TRBJ2-3. Germline CDR1 is LNHDA and CDR2 is SQIVND (reference sequence). The CDR3 loop spans 14 amino acids. CDR3 region: CASSMGNNGDTQYF.

The chain employs TRBV18 and TRBJ2-7; the D gene TCRdb calls, TRBD1, cannot be checked with no DNA. Germline-derived CDR1 and CDR2 are KGHSH and LQKENI. This CDR3 contains 14 residues. The chain's CDR3 is CASSLGQATYEQYF.

The chain uses TRBV20-1 and TRBJ2-5; TCRdb calls TRBD2, which cannot be checked without DNA. This CDR3 comprises 17 residues. CDR1 and CDR2 (germline): DFQATT, SNEGSKA (reference sequence). CDR3 residues: CSARTPTTGGGKETQYF.

The rearrangement uses TRBV20-1 and TRBJ2-1; TCRdb's D call, TRBD1, is unchecked because there is no DNA. Germline loops: CDR1 DFQATT, CDR2 SNEGSKA (reference sequence). The CDR3 spans 16 residues. The CDR3 here is CSARDLFVDSYNEQFF.

The gene calls are TRBV2 and TRBJ2-5; TCRdb's assignment of TRBD1 cannot be checked, as there is no DNA. CDR1 is SNHLY and CDR2 is FYNNEI in the germline V gene. This CDR3 is built from 14 residues. The CDR3 loop reads CASSVFGGEETQYF.

J is TRBJ1-6 and V is TRBV7-9; TCRdb's assignment of TRBD1 cannot be checked, as there is no DNA. The CDR3 has 17 residues. CDR1 is SEHNR and CDR2 is FQNEAQ in the germline V gene (reference sequence). This CDR3 is CASSSGQGARYNSPLHF.

The chain uses TRBV28 and TRBJ2-7; TCRdb names TRBD2, which stays unverified in the absence of DNA. CDR1 and CDR2 from the germline V gene are MDHEN and SYDVKM. The length of the CDR3 is 15 residues. The CDR3 loop is CACASGGINSYEQYF.

The chain has TRBV19 and TRBJ1-6; TCRdb returns TRBD1, unconfirmable since there is no DNA. The CDR3 loop spans 15 amino acids. Germline lookup yields CDR1 LNHDA and CDR2 SQIVND (reference sequence). CDR3 sequence reads: CASRIQLQGRSPLHF.

The V call is TRBV12-3 or TRBV12-4, the J call TRBJ2-1; no DNA is available, so the TRBD2 call from TCRdb remains unchecked. The CDR3 is 15 amino acids. The chain's CDR3 is CASSGTGNSYNEQFF.

The gene calls are TRBV20-1 and TRBJ1-1; the TCRdb D gene call, TRBD1, has no DNA to confirm it. Germline loops: CDR1 DFQATT, CDR2 SNEGSKA (reference sequence). The CDR3 is 15 residues long. The CDR3 reads CSARDFRTGESEAFF.

The gene calls are TRBV5-1 and TRBJ2-2. The CDR3 spans 13 residues. Germline lookup yields CDR1 SGHRS and CDR2 YFSETQ. This chain's CDR3 is CASSLREAGELFF.

This chain links TRBV3-1 with TRBJ1-2; TCRdb's D gene call, TRBD1, goes unchecked for lack of DNA. Per germline, CDR1 LGHDT and CDR2 YNNKEL (reference sequence). The CDR3 length is 12 residues. The CDR3 protein is CASSRDIYGYTF. Filled out from reference TRBV3-1 and TRBJ1-2, the complete variable domain reads DTAVSQTPKYLVTQMGNDKSIKCEQNLGHDTMYWYKQDSKKFLKIMFSYNNKELIINETVPNRFSPKSPDKAHLNLHINSLELGDSAVYFCASSRDIYGYTFGSGTRLTVV.

V is TRBV7-9 and J is TRBJ2-5; absent DNA, TCRdb's TRBD2 call cannot be checked. CDR1 and CDR2 from the germline V gene are SEHNR and FQNEAQ (reference sequence). This CDR3 has 15 amino acids. CDR3 loop: CASSIPGPDWETQYF. Full variable domain (rest looked up from reference TRBV7-9 and TRBJ2-5): DTGVSQNPRHKITKRGQNVTFRCDPISEHNRLYWYRQTLGQGPEFLTYFQNEAQLEKSRLLSDRFSAERPKGSFSTLEIQRTEQGDSAMYLCASSIPGPDWETQYFGPGTRLLVL.

J is TRBJ2-7 and V is TRBV20-1; no DNA is available, so the TRBD2 call from TCRdb remains unchecked. The length of the CDR3 is 13 residues. Per the germline V gene, CDR1 is DFQATT and CDR2 is SNEGSKA (reference sequence). The CDR3 is CSASETADYEQYF.

The chain combines TRBV3-1 with TRBJ1-3. Germline CDR1 and CDR2: LGHDT and YNNKEL (reference sequence). This CDR3 has 15 residues. CDR3 sequence: CASSLRDLSGNTIYF. Using reference TRBV3-1 and TRBJ1-3 for the parts outside the CDR3, the full variable domain is DTAVSQTPKYLVTQMGNDKSIKCEQNLGHDTMYWYKQDSKKFLKIMFSYNNKELIINETVPNRFSPKSPDKAHLNLHINSLELGDSAVYFCASSLRDLSGNTIYFGEGSWLTVV.